The following is a T cell receptor beta chain sequence with its context. The target antigen is unknown. The read terminates 3 residues ahead of where the CDR3 ends, so the germline J gene completes it. This specimen comes from a study of T cell clonality in common variable immunodeficiency. Both groups were predominantly of Caucasian heritage. For at least one year, all CVID subjects received replacement immunoglobulin. Donors gave roughly 5 to 8.5 ml heparinized peripheral whole blood. Study-level findings and limits: CVID subjects shared fewer TCRbeta clones than healthy controls did. Common variable immunodeficiency TCR beta sequences reportedly had fewer deletions and N-nucleotide insertions.

Some clones are missing from TCRdb's copy, which holds only in-frame ones; the method was immunoSEQ multiplex PCR. In total the sample includes about 28,000 clones, none of them seen once. CDR3 length equals 12 residues. Germline loops: CDR1 PRHDT, CDR2 FYEKMQ (reference sequence). Trimming left V 5 bases short and J 6 bases short, with 10 bases between. Sequenced material: peripheral blood mononuclear cells. The clonotype originates from a human donor with common variable immunodeficiency. This rearrangement joins TRBV13 to TRBJ1-2; D may be TRBD1 (6 bases). The CDR3 sequence: CASSPTGNGYTF. The CDR3 bases that were read are TGTGCCAGCAGCCCCACAGGGAATGGC.